This TCR beta chain was retrieved from a study of T cell changes during pregnancy in multiple sclerosis. V was pared by 5 bases and J by 2 bases, with 0 bases of the junction left unmatched. The CDR3 is 13 amino acids. Germline CDR1 GTSNPN, CDR2 SVGIG (reference sequence). Here immunoSEQ multiplex PCR was the method, and the copy in TCRdb shows in-frame clones only, minus some. The repertoire includes 85,000 to 90,000 clones, approximately 93% of them detected once, and 1.5% to 2% sits in the top ten. The rearrangement joins TRBV30 to TRBJ2-1; TRBD2 matches 10 bases. The TCR was taken from a female donor in good health, enrolled as a control in a pregnancy study. Sequences were derived from peripheral blood, sampled after pregnancy. CDR3 sequence: CAWGLAAYNEQFF. In DNA, the CDR3 is TGTGCCTGGGGACTAGCGGCCTACAATGAGCAGTTCTTC.